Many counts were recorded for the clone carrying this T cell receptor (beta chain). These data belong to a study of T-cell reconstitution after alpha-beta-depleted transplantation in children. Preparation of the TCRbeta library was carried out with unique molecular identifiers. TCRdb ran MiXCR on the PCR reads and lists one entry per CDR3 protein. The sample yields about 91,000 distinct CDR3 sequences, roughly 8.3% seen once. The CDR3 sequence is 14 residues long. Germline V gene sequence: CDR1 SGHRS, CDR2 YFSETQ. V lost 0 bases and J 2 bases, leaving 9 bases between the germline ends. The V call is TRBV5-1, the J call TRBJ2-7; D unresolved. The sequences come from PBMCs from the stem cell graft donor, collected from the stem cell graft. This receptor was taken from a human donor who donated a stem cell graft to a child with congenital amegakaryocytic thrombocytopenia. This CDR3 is CASSLGVDPYEQYF. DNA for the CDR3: TGCGCCAGCAGCTTGGGTGTGGACCCCTACGAGCAGTACTTC.